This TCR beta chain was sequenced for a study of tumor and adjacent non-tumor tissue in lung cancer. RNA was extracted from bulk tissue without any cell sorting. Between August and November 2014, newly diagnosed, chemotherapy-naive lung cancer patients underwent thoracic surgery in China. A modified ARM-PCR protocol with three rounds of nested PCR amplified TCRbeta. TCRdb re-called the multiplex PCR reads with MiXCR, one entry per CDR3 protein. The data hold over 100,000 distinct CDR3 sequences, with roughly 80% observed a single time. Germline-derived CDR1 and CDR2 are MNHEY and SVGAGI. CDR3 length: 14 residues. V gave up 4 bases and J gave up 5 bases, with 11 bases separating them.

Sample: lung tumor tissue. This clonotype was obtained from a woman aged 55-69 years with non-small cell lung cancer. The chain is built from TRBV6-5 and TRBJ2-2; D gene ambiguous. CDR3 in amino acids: CASSLHGVTGELFF. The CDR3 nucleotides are TGTGCCAGCAGTTTACATGGGGTTACCGGGGAGCTGTTTTTT.